The 8 T cell receptor beta chains below were found in one sample sequenced in a study of graft-versus-host responses after intestinal transplantation. These receptors are not linked to any known antigen. Using immunoSEQ multiplex PCR, the repertoire was profiled, and TCRdb retains in-frame clones only, with some absent. Of tens of thousands of clones listed, 90% were seen once; the top ten hold about 4%. The sequenced sample was unstimulated CD8+ T cells sorted from spleen or lymph node cells, obtained before transplant. The receptors come from a human donor who was the organ donor for an intestinal transplant.

The gene calls are TRBV27 and TRBJ2-5; 9 positions agree with TRBD2. Germline V gives CDR1 MNHEY, CDR2 SMNVEV (reference sequence). The CDR3 loop spans 14 amino acids. The junction had 2 bases not matched to a gene; V was cut back by 2 bases and J by 4 bases. The CDR3 DNA follows: TGTGCCAGCAGTTTAGCGGGGGGGCGAGAGACCCAGTACTTC. This gives the protein CASSLAGGRETQYF.

The chain combines TRBV6-5 with TRBJ1-2; 9 bases are a match to TRBD1. Germline CDR1 is MNHEY and CDR2 is SVGAGI. This CDR3 has 16 amino acids. V trimming: 0 bases; J trimming: 5 bases; junction bases outside the gene matches: 7. CDR3 region: CASSYSGQGQAYGYTF. CDR3 bases: TGTGCCAGCAGTTACTCGGGACAGGGTCAGGCTTATGGCTACACCTTC.

V gene TRBV5-6 combines with J gene TRBJ1-1; 8 nucleotides line up with TRBD1. The ends lost 3 bases at V and 2 bases at J; junction bases unmatched: 9. CDR1 and CDR2 (germline): SGHDT, YYEEEE. The CDR3 extends over 16 amino acids. CDR3 in DNA: TGTGCCAGCAGCTGGTTTCCCGGGACAGGAAACACTGAAGCTTTCTTT. Translating it yields CASSWFPGTGNTEAFF.

The chain uses TRBV9 and TRBJ2-1; TRBD2 agrees at 9 bases. The CDR3 length is 19 residues. The germline CDR1 and CDR2 sequences are SGDLS and YYNGEE. V was pared by 4 bases and J by 4 bases, with 18 bases of the junction left unmatched. The CDR3 DNA reads as TGTGCCAGCAGCTCAAGTGGGGGTTTGGGGACTAGCACTTACAATGAGCAGTTCTTC. The encoded protein is CASSSSGGLGTSTYNEQFF.

The V and J genes are TRBV4-1 and TRBJ2-7, with 9 bases fitting TRBD1. J was trimmed by 0 bases and V by 3 bases; bases with no gene match: 9. This CDR3 spans 17 amino acids. The V gene's germline CDR1 is MGHRA and CDR2 YSYEKL. DNA of the CDR3: TGCGCCAGCAGCCACCTACATGGGACAGGGATCTCCTACGAGCAGTACGTC. It specifies CASSHLHGTGISYEQYV.

The J gene is TRBJ2-3, the V gene TRBV6-5; the D is unclear. The germline CDR1 and CDR2 sequences are MNHEY and SVGAGI. V was trimmed by 3 bases and J by 2 bases, leaving 9 bases between them. This CDR3 has 14 residues. The CDR3 protein is CASSYGSSTDTQYF. The DNA for the CDR3 is TGTGCCAGCAGTTATGGCAGTTCCACAGATACGCAGTATTTT.

V gene TRBV7-9 combines with J gene TRBJ1-1; 8 nucleotides match TRBD1. The germline V gene encodes CDR1 SEHNR and CDR2 FQNEAQ (reference sequence). The length of the CDR3 is 13 residues. V dropped 5 bases and J dropped 7; count of bases not matched to a gene: 6. The DNA of the CDR3 is TGTGCCAGCAGCGCCAGGGGGCTTGTTGAAGCTTTCTTT. Amino acid sequence: CASSARGLVEAFF.

The chain carries TRBV2 and TRBJ2-7, with 7 bases identical to TRBD1. Trimming at V came to 6 bases and at J to 4 bases, leaving 6 bases not matched to a gene. The germline CDR1 and CDR2 sequences are SNHLY and FYNNEI. The CDR3 runs to 13 residues. The DNA of the CDR3 is TGTGCCAGCAGGAACCACAGGGGTTACGAGCAGTACGTC. It translates to CASRNHRGYEQYV.